This TCR beta chain originates from a study of blood T cell repertoires in COVID-19. Background on the study: Italy, Spain and the United States were the sources of the convalescent and acute COVID-19 samples. In each case, the material was cDNA or gDNA derived from T cells, B-cell-depleted T cells, or PBMCs.

Per the authors' pipeline: Estimation of nucleated cell counts relied on the amplification of reference gene primers. Data came from immunoSEQ multiplex PCR; TCRdb stores just in-frame clones and leaves some out. For V, J and clone size, that table is used; D and trimming come from the DNA. The sample lists roughly 310,000 clones; 85% to 90% were seen once. CDR3 length equals 18 residues. It was during active infection that Seattle patients were enrolled and then longitudinally followed. Sequencing was performed on peripheral blood. This TCR came from a woman aged 25 to 39 with COVID-19, enrolled during active disease. V and J are TRBV21-1 and TRBJ1-4; the table's D call, TRBD1, was not checked against the DNA. TRBV21-1 is a pseudogene segment. DNA for the CDR3: TGTGCCAGCAGCAACCCCACAGGGCGTGGGGCAACTAATGAAAAACTGTTTTTT. Protein product: CASSNPTGRGATNEKLFF.